These 25 T cell receptor beta chains were sequenced from one sample in a study of blood T cells in healthy people across ages. Alongside a J-beta primer mix, a sample-barcoded 5' primer served in a second PCR lasting about 6 to 12 cycles. TCRdb used MiXCR to reprocess the 5' RACE reads, holding one entry per CDR3 protein. The sample has some 1.4 million distinct CDR3 sequences; around 39% are singletons. Sequencing input: blood. The receptor set was obtained from a woman aged 18-29 years in good health.

This rearrangement joins TRBV9 to TRBJ1-2, with a tentative D call TRBD1 (5 bases). V shed 3 bases and J shed 1 base, with 13 bases lying between them. The length of the CDR3 is 15 residues. From germline, CDR1 is SGDLS and CDR2 YYNGEE. The CDR3 nucleotides are TGTGCCAGCAGCGGAGGCCGGGGCGATAACTATGGCTACACCTTC. Its protein is CASSGGRGDNYGYTF. Variable domain in full (rest from reference TRBV9 and TRBJ1-2): DSGVTQTPKHLITATGQRVTLRCSPRSGDLSVYWYQQSLDQGLQFLIQYYNGEERAKGNILERFSAQQFPDLHSELNLSSLELGDSALYFCASSGGRGDNYGYTFGSGTRLTVV.

In the case of this clonotype: Mismatch with germline at one junction end may stem from a read error. The chain employs TRBV10-2 and TRBJ2-1, with 7 bases matching TRBD2. Germline values: CDR1 WSHSY, CDR2 SAAADI. This CDR3 spans 15 amino acids. For the CDR3, the DNA is TGCGCCAGCACCCTCGGGCTAGCGGTCTACAATGGGCAGTTCTTC. Its protein product is CASTLGLAVYNGQFF.

The chain couples TRBV7-9 to TRBJ2-2, with TRBD1 identical over 9 bases. With 5 bases clipped from V and 7 bases from J, the junction kept 8 bases outside the gene matches. Per the germline V gene, CDR1 is SEHNR and CDR2 is FQNEAQ (reference sequence). The CDR3 is 15 amino acids. The CDR3 region has the DNA TGTGCCAGCAGCACGGGACAGGGAGACGGCGGGGAGCTGTTTTTT. This gives the protein CASSTGQGDGGELFF.

The chain carries TRBV6-2 or TRBV6-3 and TRBJ2-3, with D unclear. Germline lookup yields CDR1 MNHEY and CDR2 SVGEGT. This CDR3 has 14 residues. The germline V and J ends were trimmed by 2 bases and 3 bases, with 9 bases remaining between them. The CDR3 sequence is CASSYAAETDTQYF. As DNA, the CDR3 is TGTGCCAGCAGTTACGCGGCAGAAACAGATACGCAGTATTTT.

This chain connects TRBV6-6 to TRBJ1-3, with 9 bases matching TRBD1. The CDR3 length is 15 residues. The V and J ends lost 0 bases and 7 bases, in that order; junction bases with no gene match: 4. CDR1 and CDR2 from the germline V gene are MNHNY and SVGAGI (reference sequence). The chain's CDR3 is CASSYSDRGLNTIYF. The CDR3 DNA reads as TGTGCCAGCAGTTACTCCGACAGGGGGTTGAACACCATATATTTT.

This clonotype has just a few counts. V usage is TRBV6-1 and J usage is TRBJ2-7; D could derive from TRBD1 or TRBD2 (5 bases each). The J call may not be correct, given that the DNA end is closer to TRBJ2-5. Germline-derived CDR1 and CDR2 are MNHNS and SASEGT. The CDR3 is made up of 14 amino acids. The CDR3 reads CAIGTDHLQETQYF. The CDR3 bases are TGTGCCATCGGGACGGACCACTTACAAGAGACCCAGTACTTC.

This clonotype was seen more than once but under ten times. The rearrangement links TRBV7-2 to TRBJ2-7; 11 nucleotides align to TRBD1. The V gene's germline CDR1 is SGHTA and CDR2 FQGNSA. V shed 5 bases and J 0 bases; nucleotides not matched to a gene: 9. The CDR3 extends over 17 amino acids. CDR3 amino acids: CASSRLKGQGGSYEQYF. CDR3 bases: TGTGCCAGCAGCCGGCTTAAGGGACAGGGGGGCTCCTACGAGCAGTACTTC.

This chain uses TRBV12-3 or TRBV12-4 with TRBJ2-1; 7 bases are a match to TRBD1. After removal of 1 base from V and 0 bases from J, the junction contained 9 bases not matched to a gene. This CDR3 region has 18 residues. The CDR3 DNA reads as TGTGCCAGCAGTTTAGACTGGACAGGCCTGAGCTCCTACAATGAGCAGTTCTTC. Translation gives CASSLDWTGLSSYNEQFF.

V gene TRBV5-8 combines with J gene TRBJ2-7, with no clear D. This CDR3 region has 11 residues. Germline V gene lookup returns CDR1 SGHTS and CDR2 YDEGEE. CDR3 sequence: CAYRVQYEQYF. In DNA, the CDR3 is TGTGCTTACCGGGTCCAATACGAGCAGTACTTC.

This clonotype showed up just a few times. The V call is TRBV27, the J call TRBJ1-4, with TRBD1 identical over 12 bases. CDR1 and CDR2 from the germline V gene are MNHEY and SMNVEV (reference sequence). Trimming cost V 5 bases and J 7 bases; bases outside gene matches: 11. The CDR3 consists of 17 residues. The DNA for the CDR3 is TGTGCCAGCAGTCGGCCCGGGACAGGGGGCCGCGGTGAAAAACTGTTTTTT. Translation: CASSRPGTGGRGEKLFF.

This clonotype was detected only a few times. The DNA for the CDR3 is TGTGCCAGCAGGACAGGGTACCAAGAGACCCAGTACTTC. Translated: CASRTGYQETQYF. V is TRBV28 and J is TRBJ2-5; 7 nucleotides match TRBD1. CDR3 length: 13 residues. With V trimmed by 6 bases and J by 0 bases, 1 base remained unmatched. Germline CDR1 reads MDHEN; CDR2 reads SYDVKM.

The gene calls are TRBV10-3 and TRBJ1-6; 7 bases line up with TRBD1. The CDR3 has 14 amino acids. The germline CDR1 and CDR2 sequences are ENHRY and SYGVKD. With 4 bases clipped from V and 5 bases from J, the junction kept 2 bases outside the gene matches. Here the CDR3 DNA reads TGTGCCATCAGTGTGGGACAGAATAATTCACCCCTCCACTTT. This encodes CAISVGQNNSPLHF.

This clonotype was observed a few times. One end of the junction fails to match germline, which may point to a read error. The chain has TRBV15 and TRBJ2-4; D is uncertain. CDR3 length: 14 amino acids. Germline-derived CDR1 and CDR2 are LNHNV and YYDKDF (reference sequence). CDR3 sequence reads: CATSPTSLGSEQYF. The CDR3 DNA is TGTGCCACCAGCCCTACGTCCTTGGGCTCAGAGCAGTATTTC.

The chain uses TRBV6-5 and TRBJ1-1; D is unclear. Trimming pared 5 bases from V and 3 bases from J, leaving 16 bases between. There are 15 residues in the CDR3. The germline gives CDR1 MNHEY, CDR2 SVGAGI. Here the CDR3 reads CASSRGSPGYTEAFF. The CDR3 DNA is TGTGCCAGCAGTCGAGGCTCTCCCGGGTACACTGAAGCTTTCTTT.

The V and J genes are TRBV20-1 and TRBJ1-4, with D unresolved. The CDR3 spans 11 residues. Germline assignment: CDR1 DFQATT and CDR2 SNEGSKA (reference sequence). Trimming took 3 bases from V and 7 from J, leaving 6 bases between them. The chain's CDR3 is CSARLSEKLFF. The CDR3 nucleotides are TGCAGTGCTAGGTTAAGTGAAAAACTGTTTTTT.

In its sample, this clonotype was seen a few times. The chain couples TRBV20-1 to TRBJ2-5; TRBD2 matches at 14 bases. The ends lost 4 bases at V and 2 bases at J; junction bases unmatched: 6. The CDR3 sequence is 16 residues long. The germline V gene encodes CDR1 DFQATT and CDR2 SNEGSKA (reference sequence). The CDR3 DNA reads as TGCAGTGCTATCGGGACTAGCGGGGGTCCGCAAGAGACCCAGTACTTC. Protein: CSAIGTSGGPQETQYF.

The chain combines TRBV6-5 with TRBJ2-2, with 7 bases that match TRBD2. CDR3 length: 16 amino acids. Germline values: CDR1 MNHEY, CDR2 SVGAGI. V was pared by 0 bases and J by 3 bases, with 4 bases of the junction left unmatched. CDR3 region: CASSYSQGGDTGELFF. In nucleotides, the CDR3 is TGTGCCAGCAGTTACTCCCAGGGAGGGGACACCGGGGAGCTGTTTTTT.

Notes on this clonotype: Compared with germline, one end of the junction differs, possibly owing to a read error. The chain has TRBV9 and TRBJ2-3; the D gene is possibly TRBD2 (5 bases). CDR1 SGDLS and CDR2 YYNGEE come from the germline V gene. This CDR3 has 14 residues. CDR3 nucleotides: TGTGCCAGCAGCGGTAGCGAAACCACAGATACGCGGTATTTT. This gives the protein CASSGSETTDTRYF.

This clonotype was counted at least ten times. The chain joins TRBV20-1 to TRBJ2-7; tentative D call: TRBD2 (6 bases). Looked up from germline, CDR1 is DFQATT and CDR2 is SNEGSKA (reference sequence). The CDR3 consists of 15 residues. Trimming pared 1 base from V and 0 bases from J, leaving 13 bases between. This CDR3 is CSARAPQTSSYEQYF. Written as DNA, the CDR3 is TGCAGTGCTAGAGCCCCTCAGACTAGCTCCTACGAGCAGTACTTC.

This clonotype has at least ten counts. The chain combines TRBV7-3 with TRBJ2-1; D ambiguous. Looked up from germline, CDR1 is SGHTA and CDR2 is FQGTGA. Trimming cost V 2 bases and J 6 bases, with 8 bases left between them. This CDR3 comprises 13 residues. Here the CDR3 reads CASSLVSFNEQFF. The CDR3 nucleotides read TGTGCCAGCAGCTTAGTCTCGTTCAATGAGCAGTTCTTC. Full variable domain (missing parts from reference TRBV7-3 and TRBJ2-1): GAGVSQTPSNKVTEKGKYVELRCDPISGHTALYWYRQSLGQGPEFLIYFQGTGAADDSGLPNDRFFAVRPEGSVSTLKIQRTERGDSAVYLCASSLVSFNEQFFGPGTRLTVL.

The CDR3 nucleotides are TGCGCCAGCAGCCAAGATGGGGAGAGGGGGCTATACGAGCAGTACTTC. As protein: CASSQDGERGLYEQYF. The V gene is TRBV4-1, the J gene TRBJ2-7, with 7 positions matching TRBD1. The V gene end was trimmed by 0 bases and the J gene end by 4 bases; junction bases not matched to a gene: 9. Germline loops: CDR1 MGHRA, CDR2 YSYEKL. The CDR3 length is 16 residues.

The chain employs TRBV9 and TRBJ2-5, with 9 bases lining up with TRBD2. The trim removed 0 bases at V and 5 bases at J, leaving 5 bases unmatched. Germline V gene lookup returns CDR1 SGDLS and CDR2 YYNGEE. The CDR3 extends over 15 amino acids. CDR3 region: CASSVGGGDGETQYF. CDR3 coding DNA: TGTGCCAGCAGCGTAGGCGGGGGGGATGGGGAGACCCAGTACTTC.

CDR3 nucleotides: TGTGCCAGCAGCGTAGTCGGGAGTAGCGGGGGCTGGGGTGAGCAGTTCTTC. It encodes CASSVVGSSGGWGEQFF. This rearrangement joins TRBV9 to TRBJ2-1; 9 bases align to TRBD2. This CDR3 comprises 17 residues. Germline trimming cut 0 bases from V and 9 bases from J; bases unmatched to any gene: 13. The germline V gene encodes CDR1 SGDLS and CDR2 YYNGEE.

The chain employs TRBV19 and TRBJ1-5, with 9 bases lining up with TRBD1. CDR1 LNHDA and CDR2 SQIVND come from the germline V gene (reference sequence). V shed 9 bases, J shed 7 bases, and the junction held 13 bases outside the gene matches. The CDR3 is 15 amino acids. In DNA, the CDR3 is TGTGCCAGCGATGCCGGGACAGGGAACGACCAGCCCCAGCATTTT. Its translation is CASDAGTGNDQPQHF.

Turning to this clonotype: The junction departs from the called germline gene at one end, perhaps through a read error. The V call is TRBV30, the J call TRBJ2-1; 9 positions match TRBD2. CDR3 length equals 15 residues. Germline V gene lookup returns CDR1 GTSNPN and CDR2 SVGIG (reference sequence). CDR3 bases: TGTGCCTGGAGTGTAGATAGCGGGGGAACCAATGAGCGGTTCTTC. Translating gives CAWSVDSGGTNERFF. The whole variable domain, filled in from reference TRBV30 and TRBJ2-1, reads SQTIHQWPATLVQPVGSPLSLECTVEGTSNPNLYWYRQAAGRGLQLLFYSVGIGQISSEVPQNLSASRPQDRQFILSSKKLLLSDSGFYLCAWSVDSGGTNERFFGPGTRLTVL.